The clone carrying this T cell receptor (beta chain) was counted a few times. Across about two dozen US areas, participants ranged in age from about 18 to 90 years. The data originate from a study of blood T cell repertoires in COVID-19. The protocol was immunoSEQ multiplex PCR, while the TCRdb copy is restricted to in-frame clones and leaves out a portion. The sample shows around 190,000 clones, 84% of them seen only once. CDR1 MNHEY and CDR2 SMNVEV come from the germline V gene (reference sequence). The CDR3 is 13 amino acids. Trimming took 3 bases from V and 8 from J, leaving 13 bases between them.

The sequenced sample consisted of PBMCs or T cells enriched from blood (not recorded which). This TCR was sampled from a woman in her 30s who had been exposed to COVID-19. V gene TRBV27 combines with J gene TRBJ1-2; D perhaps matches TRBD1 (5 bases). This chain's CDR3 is CASSLSRVNGYTF. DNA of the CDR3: TGTGCCAGCAGTTTGTCCAGGGTGAACGGCTACACCTTC.